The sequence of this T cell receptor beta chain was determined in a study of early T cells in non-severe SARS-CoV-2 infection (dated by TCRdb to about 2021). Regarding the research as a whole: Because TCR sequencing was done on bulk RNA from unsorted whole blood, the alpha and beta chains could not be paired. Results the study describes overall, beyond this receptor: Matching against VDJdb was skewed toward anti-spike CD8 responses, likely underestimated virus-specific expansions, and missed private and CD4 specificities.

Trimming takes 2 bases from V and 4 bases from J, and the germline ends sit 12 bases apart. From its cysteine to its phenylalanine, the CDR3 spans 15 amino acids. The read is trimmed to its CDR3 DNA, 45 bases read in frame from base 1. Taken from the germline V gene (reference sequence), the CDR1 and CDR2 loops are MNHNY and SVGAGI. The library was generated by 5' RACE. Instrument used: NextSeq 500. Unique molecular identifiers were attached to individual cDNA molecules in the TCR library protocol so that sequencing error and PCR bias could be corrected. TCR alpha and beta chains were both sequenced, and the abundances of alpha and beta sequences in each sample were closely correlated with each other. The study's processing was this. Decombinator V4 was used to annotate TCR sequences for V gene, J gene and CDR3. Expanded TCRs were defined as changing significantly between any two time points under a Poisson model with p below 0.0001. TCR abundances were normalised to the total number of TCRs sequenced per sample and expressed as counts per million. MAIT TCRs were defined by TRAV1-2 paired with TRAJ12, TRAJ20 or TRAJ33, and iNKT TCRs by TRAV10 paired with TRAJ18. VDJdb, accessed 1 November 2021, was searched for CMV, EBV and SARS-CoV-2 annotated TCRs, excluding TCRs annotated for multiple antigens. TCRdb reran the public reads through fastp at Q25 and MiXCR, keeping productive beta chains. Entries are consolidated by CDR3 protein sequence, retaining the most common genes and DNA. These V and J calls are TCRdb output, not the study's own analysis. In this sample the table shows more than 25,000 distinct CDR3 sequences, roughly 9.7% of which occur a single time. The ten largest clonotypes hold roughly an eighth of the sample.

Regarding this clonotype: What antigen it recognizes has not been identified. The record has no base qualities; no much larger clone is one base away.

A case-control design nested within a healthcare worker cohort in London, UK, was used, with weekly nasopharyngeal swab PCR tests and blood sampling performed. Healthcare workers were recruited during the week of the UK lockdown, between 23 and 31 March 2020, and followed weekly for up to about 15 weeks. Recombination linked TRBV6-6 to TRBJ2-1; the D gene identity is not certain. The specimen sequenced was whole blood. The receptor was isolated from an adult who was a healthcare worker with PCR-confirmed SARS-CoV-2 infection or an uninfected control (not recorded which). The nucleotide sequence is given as TGTGCCAGCAGTTACGCAGGTGAAACTTACAATGAGCAGTTCTTC. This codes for CASSYAGETYNEQFF.